This entry lists 21 T cell receptor beta chains sequenced from one sample in a study of cytomegalovirus exposure and HLA in healthy donors. The primer mix had 60 Vbeta and 13 Jbeta primers. Profiling relied on immunoSEQ multiplex PCR, and the TCRdb table lists in-frame clones only, not all of them. The sample yields fewer than 200,000 clones, around 79% seen once. The sequenced material came from PBMCs. The receptors were sampled from a man between 35 and 55 years old in good health and CMV-seronegative.

A few counts support this clone. The chain uses TRBV27 and TRBJ2-7, with D possibly matching TRBD1 (5 bases). Trimming cost V 2 bases and J 3 bases, with 11 bases left between them. Per germline, CDR1 MNHEY and CDR2 SMNVEV (reference sequence). The CDR3 spans 14 residues. CDR3 in DNA: TGTGCCAGCAGTTTAAAGGGGTTAGGCTACGAGCAGTACTTC. This translates into CASSLKGLGYEQYF.

The V gene is TRBV18, the J gene TRBJ1-3, with a possible D match to TRBD1 (5 bases). The V gene lost 1 base and the J gene lost 2 bases, with 12 bases spanning the gap. The germline V gene has CDR1 KGHSH and CDR2 LQKENI. The CDR3 consists of 16 residues. CDR3 residues: CASSPRDSIPGNTIYF. CDR3 nucleotide sequence: TGTGCCAGCTCACCACGGGACTCCATTCCTGGAAACACCATATATTTT.

The CDR3 DNA reads TGTGCCATTATGAGGGGGCGCGATGGCTACACCTTC. This translates into CAIMRGRDGYTF. J is TRBJ1-2 and V is TRBV10-3; 7 nucleotides agree with TRBD1. V shed 9 bases and J 6 bases; nucleotides not matched to a gene: 7. The CDR3 sequence is 12 residues long. Germline V CDR1 and CDR2: ENHRY, SYGVKD.

The rearrangement links TRBV10-3 to TRBJ1-4, with 8 nucleotides matching TRBD1. CDR3 length: 14 amino acids. V shed 3 bases and J 8 bases; nucleotides not matched to a gene: 5. CDR1 ENHRY and CDR2 SYGVKD come from the germline V gene. CDR3 sequence reads: CAISDTGGDEKLFF. DNA for the CDR3: TGTGCCATCAGTGACACAGGGGGTGACGAAAAACTGTTTTTT.

This chain connects TRBV15 to TRBJ2-7; possible D gene TRBD1, 6 bases. CDR1 LNHNV and CDR2 YYDKDF come from the germline V gene (reference sequence). The CDR3 sequence is 14 residues long. Trimming stripped 5 bases from V and 6 bases from J, with 17 bases between. The CDR3 DNA is TGTGCCACCAGCTCAGGGAGACAGGTCGGCGAGCAGTACTTC. Amino acids: CATSSGRQVGEQYF.

The chain is built from TRBV7-9 and TRBJ2-5; 7 bases map to TRBD1. V shed 5 bases, J shed 5 bases, and the junction held 8 bases outside the gene matches. Germline assignment: CDR1 SEHNR and CDR2 FQNEAQ (reference sequence). This CDR3 is 14 amino acids long. CDR3 DNA: TGTGCCAGCAGCGCCGACAGGGTTCGGGAGACCCAGTACTTC. It specifies CASSADRVRETQYF.

This chain links TRBV19 with TRBJ2-5, with 10 nucleotides matching TRBD2. The junction had 7 bases not matched to a gene; V was cut back by 6 bases and J by 3 bases. Germline CDR1 reads LNHDA; CDR2 reads SQIVND (reference sequence). This CDR3 comprises 15 residues. CDR3 residues: CASRHSGLAEETQYF. In DNA form, the CDR3 reads TGTGCCAGTAGGCACTCTGGACTAGCGGAAGAGACCCAGTACTTC. The full variable domain, with the rest looked up from reference TRBV19 and TRBJ2-5, is DGGITQSPKYLFRKEGQNVTLSCEQNLNHDAMYWYRQDPGQGLRLIYYSQIVNDFQKGDIAEGYSVSREKKESFPLTVTSAQKNPTAFYLCASRHSGLAEETQYFGPGTRLLVL.

The rearrangement joins TRBV14 to TRBJ2-1, with D tentatively TRBD2 (5 bases). The CDR3 runs to 17 residues. Germline V CDR1 and CDR2: SGHDN, FVKESK. V was trimmed by 2 bases and J by 2 bases, leaving 16 bases between them. The CDR3 sequence is CASSQSETSPAYNEQFF. Here the CDR3 DNA reads TGTGCCAGCAGCCAATCCGAAACTAGTCCCGCCTACAATGAGCAGTTCTTC.

Points on this clone: Germline is not matched at one junction end, which may reflect a read error. The CDR3 is CASSQGASTDTQYF. The CDR3 DNA reads TGTGCTAGCAGCCAGGGGGCGAGCACAGATACGCAGTATTTT. The chain joins TRBV7-7 to TRBJ2-3, with TRBD1 matching over 8 bases. CDR1 SSHAT and CDR2 FNYEAQ come from the germline V gene (reference sequence). The CDR3 has 14 residues.

The chain recombines TRBV7-2 with TRBJ2-7; 8 bases are shared with TRBD2. Germline CDR1 is SGHTA and CDR2 is FQGNSA. V lost 0 bases to trimming and J lost 6 bases; unmatched junction nucleotides: 7. The CDR3 length is 15 residues. For the CDR3, the DNA is TGTGCCAGCAGCTTAGCTATAGCGGGAACAGGCGAGCAGTACTTC. The encoded protein is CASSLAIAGTGEQYF.

This clone was detected only a few times. The chain uses TRBV28 and TRBJ2-7; 9 nucleotides agree with TRBD1. V gave up 5 bases and J gave up 2 bases; unmatched junction bases: 10. Germline-derived CDR1 and CDR2 are MDHEN and SYDVKM. The CDR3 length is 16 residues. The CDR3, as DNA: TGTGCCAGCAGTCACCTCGGGACAGGGAGTCCCTACGAGCAGTACTTC. The encoded protein is CASSHLGTGSPYEQYF.

V is TRBV10-3 and J is TRBJ1-1; D is unresolved. From germline, CDR1 is ENHRY and CDR2 SYGVKD. V was shortened by 2 bases and J by 1 base, with 5 bases between the two germline ends. The CDR3 is 13 residues long. The CDR3 sequence: CAISEAGNTEAFF. The CDR3 DNA sequence: TGTGCCATCAGTGAGGCCGGGAACACTGAAGCTTTCTTT.

The chain has TRBV11-2 and TRBJ1-2, with D perhaps matching TRBD1 (6 bases). Germline CDR1 and CDR2: SGHAT and FQNNGV. The CDR3 is made up of 14 amino acids. Trimming cost V 2 bases and J 4 bases, with 11 bases left between them. The CDR3: CASSLMGQIYGYTF. The CDR3, as DNA: TGTGCCAGCAGCTTAATGGGACAAATCTATGGCTACACCTTC.

Note on this clone: Compared with germline, one end of the junction differs, possibly owing to a read error. V usage is TRBV7-9 and J usage is TRBJ2-7; D is possibly TRBD2 (5 bases). The CDR3 contains 12 residues. In germline, CDR1 is SEHNR, CDR2 FQNEAQ (reference sequence). CDR3 coding DNA: TGTTCCAGCAGCTTAGGCCCGCCCCCGCGGGACTTC. It is translated as CSSSLGPPPRDF.

The rearrangement joins TRBV18 to TRBJ2-3, with 8 positions matching TRBD2. V lost 1 base and J lost 4; bases outside the gene matches: 4. Germline V CDR1 and CDR2: KGHSH, LQKENI. This CDR3 has 15 amino acids. CDR3 nucleotides: TGTGCCAGCTCACCACTTAGCGGGAAATCAGATACGCAGTATTTT. Its protein is CASSPLSGKSDTQYF.

As regards this clone: The junction and the germline gene differ at one end; a read error may be behind it. This sequence joins TRBV6-6 and TRBJ2-5; TRBD1 aligns across 7 bases. Germline assignment: CDR1 MNHNY and CDR2 SVGAGI (reference sequence). This CDR3 spans 14 amino acids. The CDR3 protein is CASTLTGTQETRYF. In nucleotides, the CDR3 is TGTGCCAGCACTCTGACAGGGACCCAAGAGACCCGGTACTTC.

This clone has more than one count but fewer than ten. The gene calls are TRBV9 and TRBJ2-1, with TRBD1 as a possible D gene (5 bases). Trimming removed 2 bases from V and 4 bases from J, with 13 bases in between. The length of the CDR3 is 15 residues. Germline CDR1 and CDR2: SGDLS and YYNGEE. The CDR3 loop is CASSVAGFPYNEQFF. CDR3 DNA: TGTGCCAGCAGCGTCGCAGGGTTCCCTTACAATGAGCAGTTCTTC.

The V call is TRBV28, the J call TRBJ2-5; D uncertain. V was clipped by 7 bases and J by 5 bases, with 8 bases between them. The germline V gene encodes CDR1 MDHEN and CDR2 SYDVKM. This CDR3 spans 11 amino acids. CDR3 in DNA: TGTGCCAGCAACTACCGGGAGACCCAGTACTTC. Translating gives CASNYRETQYF.

This clone was detected a few times. V usage is TRBV4-2 and J usage is TRBJ2-3; perhaps TRBD2 as D (6 bases). V lost 2 bases and J 4 bases, leaving 10 bases between the germline ends. Germline V CDR1 and CDR2: LGHNA, YNFKEQ. The CDR3 spans 14 residues. The CDR3 sequence is CASSQRAGPDTQYF. CDR3 bases: TGTGCCAGCAGCCAACGCGCGGGACCAGATACGCAGTATTTT.

The chain uses TRBV6-1 and TRBJ1-1; a weak D match, TRBD1 (6 bases). Germline V gene data show CDR1 as MNHNS and CDR2 as SASEGT. The CDR3 extends over 13 amino acids. The V end lost 6 bases, the J end lost 9 bases, and 17 bases lay between the germline ends. CDR3 in DNA: TGTGCCAGCAGCCCAGATCGAACAGGGCAAGCTTTCTTT. Translation gives CASSPDRTGQAFF.

V is TRBV15 and J is TRBJ1-2, with D unresolved. This CDR3 is built from 13 residues. Germline CDR1 LNHNV, CDR2 YYDKDF (reference sequence). The V and J ends lost 8 bases and 2 bases respectively, with 12 bases between them. CDR3 amino acids: CATRHAGNYGYTF. The CDR3 DNA reads as TGTGCCACCCGTCACGCGGGGAACTATGGCTACACCTTC.